The sequence of this T cell receptor (beta chain) was determined in a study of blood T cell repertoires in COVID-19. Study-wide background: T cells, B-cell-depleted T cells, or PBMCs provided the cDNA or gDNA that served as material.

The repertoire was sequenced with immunoSEQ multiplex PCR; TCRdb's copy has only in-frame clones and lacks some. The profile shows over 80,000 clones, around two thirds of them singletons. Losses at the gene ends were 4 bases for V and 1 base for J; bases not matched to a gene: 9. The germline V gene has CDR1 SGHDN and CDR2 FVKESK. The CDR3 runs to 17 residues. Sequenced sample: peripheral blood. This receptor was obtained from a man aged 65 to 85 with COVID-19, enrolled during active disease. The chain links TRBV14 to TRBJ2-3; TRBD1 agrees at 9 bases. The CDR3 nucleotides read TGTGCCAGCAGCCCCATTGCCGGGACAGGGCGCACAGATACGCAGTATTTT. This codes for CASSPIAGTGRTDTQYF.